Listed here are 31 T cell receptor beta chains from one sample, sequenced in a study of T cell repertoires in cytomegalovirus infection. Using its own MiXCR run on the reads, TCRdb lists one record per CDR3 protein. The profile shows fewer than 850,000 distinct CDR3 sequences, about 27% of them singletons. Their specific antigens are unknown. The source material was cultured CD8+ T cells from PBMCs, sampled from culture after CMV antigen stimulation. The origin of the receptors is a human donor in good health (CMV status not recorded). Some clones in this sample may be carry-over from other donors' samples.

This clonotype showed up just a few times. This chain connects TRBV24-1 to TRBJ2-2; a weak D match, TRBD1 (6 bases). Germline values: CDR1 KGHDR, CDR2 SFDVKD. Trimming shortened V by 5 bases and J by 1 base, and 13 bases separated the two germline ends. CDR3 length: 16 residues. CDR3 bases: TGTGCCACCAGTGGCTTTTCGGGACAGAACACCGGGGAGCTGTTTTTT. Translated: CATSGFSGQNTGELFF.

This clonotype was seen a handful of times. The CDR3 here is CASSRTGAYSYEQYF. DNA for the CDR3: TGTGCCAGTAGTCGCACAGGGGCCTACTCCTACGAGCAGTACTTC. The rearrangement links TRBV19 to TRBJ2-7, with 7 bases aligning to TRBD1. V gave up 5 bases and J gave up 0 bases; unmatched junction bases: 7. The CDR3 totals 15 residues. CDR1 and CDR2 from the germline V gene are LNHDA and SQIVND (reference sequence).

This clonotype was detected a few times. The chain couples TRBV7-9 to TRBJ2-2; 7 positions agree with TRBD1. Germline lookup yields CDR1 SEHNR and CDR2 FQNEAQ (reference sequence). There are 17 residues in the CDR3. Germline trimming cut 5 bases from V and 5 bases from J; bases unmatched to any gene: 14. The chain's CDR3 is CASSRDPRQGRTGELFF. In DNA form, the CDR3 reads TGTGCCAGCAGCCGAGACCCGAGACAGGGACGGACCGGGGAGCTGTTTTTT.

This rearrangement joins TRBV7-3 to TRBJ2-1, with D perhaps TRBD1 (6 bases). Germline CDR1 is SGHTA and CDR2 is FQGTGA. The V gene lost 1 base and the J gene lost 4 bases, with 8 bases spanning the gap. CDR3 size: 14 residues. The chain's CDR3 is CASSLMDSYNEQFF. CDR3 sequence (DNA): TGTGCCAGCAGCTTAATGGACAGTTACAATGAGCAGTTCTTC.

The chain carries TRBV27 and TRBJ1-1; the D gene is possibly TRBD1 (6 bases). Per germline, CDR1 MNHEY and CDR2 SMNVEV (reference sequence). The CDR3 runs 15 residues. Trimming removed 4 bases from V and 1 base from J, with 13 bases in between. CDR3 DNA: TGTGCCAGCAGTTCCCCCGGGGGCGAGAACACTGAAGCTTTCTTT. The encoded protein is CASSSPGGENTEAFF.

J is TRBJ1-5 and V is TRBV27; D is unclear. CDR3 length: 14 amino acids. V lost 8 bases and J 7 bases, leaving 18 bases between the germline ends. Germline V lookup: CDR1 MNHEY, CDR2 SMNVEV (reference sequence). The CDR3 spells CASARGGSGQPQHF. The CDR3 nucleotides are TGTGCCAGCGCTCGGGGAGGGTCCGGACAGCCCCAGCATTTT.

This clonotype was seen repeatedly, ten times or more. The DNA for the CDR3 is TGTGCCAGCAGCCAGGATACTAACTATGGCTACACCTTC. Translated: CASSQDTNYGYTF. The chain has TRBV7-2 and TRBJ1-2, with D unresolved. Trimming shortened V by 5 bases and J by 0 bases, and 7 bases separated the two germline ends. The CDR3 runs to 13 residues. CDR1 is SGHTA and CDR2 is FQGNSA in the germline V gene.

This clonotype was recorded many times. The gene calls are TRBV7-6 and TRBJ2-3, with a tentative D call TRBD2 (7 bases). The CDR3 totals 15 residues. CDR1 is SGHVS and CDR2 is FNYEAQ in the germline V gene. V was clipped by 3 bases and J by 2 bases, with 12 bases between them. The CDR3 bases are TGTGCCAGCAGCTTGACGGGGGGCCCCACAGATACGCAGTATTTT. Translation gives CASSLTGGPTDTQYF.

In this sample, this clonotype turned up a few times. The chain carries TRBV29-1 and TRBJ1-3; TRBD1 might be the D (6 bases). The CDR3 consists of 16 residues. The germline V gene has CDR1 SQVTM and CDR2 ANQGSEA. Trimming removed 0 bases at V and 1 base at J, with 13 bases between. CDR3 DNA: TGCAGCGTTGAAGATCCCCAGGGGTTGTCTGGAAACACCATATATTTT. Its protein is CSVEDPQGLSGNTIYF.

The rearrangement joins TRBV6-1 to TRBJ1-5; TRBD1 matches 7 bases. This CDR3 contains 14 residues. The germline V gene has CDR1 MNHNS and CDR2 SASEGT. Trimming removed 7 bases from V and 6 bases from J; junction bases left unmatched: 9. The CDR3 is CASKARGLRQPQHF. The CDR3 DNA is TGTGCCAGCAAGGCCAGGGGGTTACGTCAGCCCCAGCATTTT.

This chain uses TRBV6-5 with TRBJ2-3, with 11 nucleotides matching TRBD2. CDR1 is MNHEY and CDR2 is SVGAGI in the germline V gene. The V and J ends lost 4 bases and 2 bases, in that order; junction bases with no gene match: 5. The CDR3 loop spans 16 amino acids. Here the CDR3 reads CASSWGTSGSTDTQYF. CDR3 nucleotide sequence: TGTGCCAGCAGTTGGGGGACTAGCGGATCCACAGATACGCAGTATTTT.

This clonotype appeared a few times. The V and J genes are TRBV4-2 and TRBJ1-1, with TRBD1 matching 7 bases. From germline, CDR1 is LGHNA and CDR2 YNFKEQ. V lost 4 bases, J lost 4 bases, and 9 bases stayed unmatched. The CDR3 is 15 amino acids. This chain's CDR3 is CASSPMTGLGTEAFF. CDR3 DNA sequence: TGTGCCAGCAGCCCCATGACAGGGCTTGGCACTGAAGCTTTCTTT.

This clonotype was detected ten times or more. The chain combines TRBV11-1 with TRBJ2-1; weak D call: TRBD2 (6 bases). This CDR3 has 14 amino acids. Germline CDR1 and CDR2: SGHAT and FQDESV (reference sequence). Trimming left V 3 bases short and J 4 bases short, with 10 bases between. CDR3: CASSFQEGYNEQFF. In nucleotides, the CDR3 is TGTGCCAGCAGCTTCCAGGAGGGTTACAATGAGCAGTTCTTC.

The V call is TRBV27, the J call TRBJ1-5; D call uncertain. The CDR3 runs to 15 residues. The V gene lost 8 bases and the J gene lost 1 base, with 15 bases spanning the gap. Per the germline V gene, CDR1 is MNHEY and CDR2 is SMNVEV (reference sequence). The CDR3 DNA sequence: TGTGCCAGCCAGGCTTTCGCCGGGAGCAATCAGCCCCAGCATTTT. It is translated as CASQAFAGSNQPQHF.

This clonotype has a single count. It may be a read error: a sequence one base away is much more abundant. This chain links TRBV7-6 with TRBJ2-2; no clear D. CDR3 length equals 15 residues. Deletions cut 8 bases from V and 0 bases from J, with 13 bases between. The germline gives CDR1 SGHVS, CDR2 FNYEAQ. The CDR3 DNA sequence: TGTGCCAGCCCCGTGGACCAGTCGAACACCGGGGAGCTGTTTTTT. Translating it yields CASPVDQSNTGELFF.

V is TRBV27 and J is TRBJ1-4, with D possibly matching TRBD1 (6 bases). Deletions cut 5 bases from V and 0 bases from J, with 10 bases between. CDR3 length: 15 amino acids. In germline, CDR1 is MNHEY, CDR2 SMNVEV (reference sequence). The CDR3 protein is CASSPGTTTNEKLFF. The DNA of the CDR3 is TGTGCCAGCAGTCCTGGGACAACAACTAATGAAAAACTGTTTTTT.

The sample holds a few counts of this clonotype. This sequence joins TRBV28 and TRBJ1-1; no reliable D call. Looked up from germline, CDR1 is MDHEN and CDR2 is SYDVKM. Trimming shortened V by 3 bases and J by 7 bases, and 9 bases separated the two germline ends. The length of the CDR3 is 12 residues. CDR3 DNA: TGTGCCAGCAGTTTCGATCGCGGTGAAGCTTTCTTT. Protein: CASSFDRGEAFF.

This chain connects TRBV27 to TRBJ2-7; TRBD2 matches at 9 bases. Unmatched junction bases numbered 6, after V lost 5 bases and J lost 4 bases. The CDR3 is made up of 14 amino acids. The V gene's germline CDR1 is MNHEY and CDR2 SMNVEV (reference sequence). CDR3 sequence: CASSERGAPYEQYV. The CDR3 bases are TGTGCCAGCAGTGAGCGGGGGGCACCATACGAGCAGTACGTC.

This clonotype was counted a few times. The CDR3 here is CASSIDLAGVLYNEQFF. In DNA, the CDR3 is TGTGCCAGTAGTATAGATCTAGCGGGGGTTCTCTACAATGAGCAGTTCTTC. The genes are TRBV19 and TRBJ2-1; 10 bases map to TRBD2. Germline V gene sequence: CDR1 LNHDA, CDR2 SQIVND (reference sequence). The length of the CDR3 is 17 residues. The J segment lost 3 bases and the V segment lost 0 bases, leaving 5 bases of the junction unmatched. The variable domain in full, completed from reference TRBV19 and TRBJ2-1, reads DGGITQSPKYLFRKEGQNVTLSCEQNLNHDAMYWYRQDPGQGLRLIYYSQIVNDFQKGDIAEGYSVSREKKESFPLTVTSAQKNPTAFYLCASSIDLAGVLYNEQFFGPGTRLTVL.

This clonotype was recorded many times. The chain links TRBV12-3 or TRBV12-4 to TRBJ2-3; 7 nucleotides line up with TRBD1. This CDR3 contains 14 residues. V was pared by 6 bases and J by 0 bases, with 3 bases of the junction left unmatched. The CDR3 loop reads CASSPDRSTDTQYF. The CDR3 DNA is TGTGCCAGCAGCCCGGACAGGAGCACAGATACGCAGTATTTT.

As DNA, the CDR3 is TGTGCCAGCAGCACGGGACAGACCAGCAGCACAGATACGCAGTATTTT. This sequence encodes CASSTGQTSSTDTQYF. The chain joins TRBV7-9 to TRBJ2-3; 7 bases line up with TRBD1. The CDR3 consists of 16 residues. Looked up from germline, CDR1 is SEHNR and CDR2 is FQNEAQ (reference sequence). The trim removed 5 bases at V and 0 bases at J, leaving 8 bases unmatched.

This clonotype was seen more than once but under ten times. V usage is TRBV3-1 and J usage is TRBJ2-1, with 10 positions matching TRBD2. This CDR3 comprises 17 residues. J was trimmed by 4 bases and V by 4 bases; bases with no gene match: 10. Per the germline V gene, CDR1 is LGHDT and CDR2 is YNNKEL (reference sequence). CDR3 protein: CASSLQIAGGLYNEQFF. CDR3 nucleotides: TGTGCCAGCAGCCTCCAAATAGCGGGGGGATTGTACAATGAGCAGTTCTTC.

This clonotype was observed at least ten times. The chain employs TRBV7-6 and TRBJ2-7; TRBD1 or TRBD2 may be the D gene (6 bases each). V was trimmed by 0 bases and J by 7 bases, leaving 16 bases between them. In germline, CDR1 is SGHVS, CDR2 FNYEAQ. This CDR3 has 15 amino acids. CDR3 amino acids: CASSLAGGNMQEQYF. CDR3 sequence (DNA): TGTGCCAGCAGCTTAGCGGGGGGCAATATGCAAGAGCAGTACTTC.

This clonotype showed up just a few times. The V gene is TRBV27, the J gene TRBJ1-4; no definite D call. Germline assignment: CDR1 MNHEY and CDR2 SMNVEV (reference sequence). V lost 8 bases and J lost 0, with 7 bases in between. CDR3 length: 13 amino acids. CDR3 sequence (DNA): TGTGCCAGCCTAGATGCAACTAATGAAAAACTGTTTTTT. Translating it yields CASLDATNEKLFF. The full variable domain, rest sourced from reference TRBV27 and TRBJ1-4, is EAQVTQNPRYLITVTGKKLTVTCSQNMNHEYMSWYRQDPGLGLRQIYYSMNVEVTDKGDVPEGYKVSRKEKRNFPLILESPSPNQTSLYFCASLDATNEKLFFGSGTQLSVL.

This clonotype was seen at least ten times. This chain joins TRBV7-6 and TRBJ2-1, with 9 bases matching TRBD1. The V gene end was trimmed by 5 bases and the J gene end by 5 bases; junction bases not matched to a gene: 16. Germline loops: CDR1 SGHVS, CDR2 FNYEAQ. The CDR3 consists of 18 residues. This CDR3 is CASSPRPWTGAIHNEQFF. The CDR3 nucleotides are TGTGCCAGCAGCCCCAGACCCTGGACAGGGGCGATACACAATGAGCAGTTCTTC.

V usage is TRBV25-1 and J usage is TRBJ2-5; no reliable D call. This CDR3 region has 13 residues. Germline CDR1 and CDR2: MGHDK and SYGVNS. V was cut by 1 base and J by 1 base, with 4 bases left in between. Here the CDR3 reads CASSESSQETQYF. The CDR3 coding sequence is TGTGCCAGCAGTGAATCTTCCCAAGAGACCCAGTACTTC.

The rearrangement uses TRBV6-6 and TRBJ1-5; TRBD1 might be the D (5 bases). The CDR3 is 14 amino acids. Per germline, CDR1 MNHNY and CDR2 SVGAGI (reference sequence). Trimming shortened V by 8 bases and J by 1 base, and 12 bases separated the two germline ends. CDR3 protein: CASVRGESNQPQHF. DNA of the CDR3: TGTGCCAGCGTTAGGGGCGAGAGCAATCAGCCCCAGCATTTT.

The chain joins TRBV7-4 to TRBJ2-5; D is unclear. CDR3 length: 13 amino acids. Per germline, CDR1 SGHVT and CDR2 SQSDAQ. V lost 4 bases and J lost 1, with 7 bases in between. CDR3 protein: CASSCGFQETQYF. The CDR3 DNA is TGTGCCAGCAGCTGTGGGTTCCAAGAGACCCAGTACTTC.

The sample holds a few counts of this clonotype. The rearrangement uses TRBV11-2 and TRBJ2-1; 11 bases fit TRBD1. The CDR3 has 17 amino acids. V was pared by 5 bases and J by 5 bases, with 11 bases of the junction left unmatched. The germline gives CDR1 SGHAT, CDR2 FQNNGV. This CDR3 reads CASSPWTGGIGHNEQFF. DNA for the CDR3: TGTGCCAGCAGCCCATGGACAGGGGGCATAGGTCACAATGAGCAGTTCTTC.

The rearrangement joins TRBV27 to TRBJ1-5; the D gene is possibly TRBD1 (5 bases). Germline lookup yields CDR1 MNHEY and CDR2 SMNVEV (reference sequence). V was clipped by 6 bases and J by 4 bases, with 10 bases between them. This CDR3 is built from 13 residues. CDR3 sequence: CASSPTANQPQHF. CDR3 coding DNA: TGTGCCAGCAGCCCGACAGCTAATCAGCCCCAGCATTTT.

This rearrangement joins TRBV5-1 to TRBJ2-5; TRBD1 matches at 10 bases. Germline assignment: CDR1 SGHRS and CDR2 YFSETQ. The CDR3 is made up of 16 amino acids. The trim removed 6 bases at V and 4 bases at J, leaving 12 bases unmatched. CDR3 sequence (DNA): TGCGCCAGCACCCATGGGACAGGGGTATTTGGAGAGACCCAGTACTTC. Amino acids: CASTHGTGVFGETQYF.